This TCR beta chain was sequenced in a study of blood T cell repertoires in COVID-19. The CDR3 is 15 residues long. CDR1 SGHAT and CDR2 FQNNGV come from the germline V gene. V was pared by 1 base and J by 4 bases, with 8 bases between. Sequencing used immunoSEQ multiplex PCR; TCRdb keeps in-frame clones, though not all of them. Here the sample spans roughly 250,000 clones, more than 80% being singletons. The gene calls are TRBV11-2 and TRBJ1-6; no clear D gene. Input material: peripheral blood. This TCR derives from a human donor in a cohort sampled during active COVID-19. CDR3 coding DNA: TGTGCCAGCAGCTTAGGTCGACATTATAATTCACCCCTCCACTTT. Translating gives CASSLGRHYNSPLHF. The full variable domain, its missing parts supplied by reference TRBV11-2 and TRBJ1-6, is EAGVAQSPRYKIIEKRQSVAFWCNPISGHATLYWYQQILGQGPKLLIQFQNNGVVDDSQLPKDRFSAERLKGVDSTLKIQPAKLEDSAVYLCASSLGRHYNSPLHFGNGTRLTVT.